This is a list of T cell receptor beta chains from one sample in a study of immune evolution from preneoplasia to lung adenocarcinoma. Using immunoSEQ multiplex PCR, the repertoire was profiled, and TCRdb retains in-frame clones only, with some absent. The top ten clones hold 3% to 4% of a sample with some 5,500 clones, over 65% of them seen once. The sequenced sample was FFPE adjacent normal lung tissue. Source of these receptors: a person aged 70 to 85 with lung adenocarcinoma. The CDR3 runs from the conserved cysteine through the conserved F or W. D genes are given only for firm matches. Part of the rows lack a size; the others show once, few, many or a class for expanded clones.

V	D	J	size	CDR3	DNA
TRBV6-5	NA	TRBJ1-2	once	CATLRGSNYGYTF	TGTGCCACCCTGAGGGGATCCAACTATGGCTACACCTTC
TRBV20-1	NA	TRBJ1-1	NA	CSARTVTEAFF	TGCAGTGCTAGAACGGTGACAGAAGCTTTCTTT
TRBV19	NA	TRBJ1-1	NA	CASTPLGGHPTEAFF	TGTGCCAGTACCCCCCTAGGGGGGCACCCAACTGAAGCTTTCTTT
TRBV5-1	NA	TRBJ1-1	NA	CASSLAATPNTEAFF	TGCGCCAGCAGCTTGGCCGCAACCCCGAACACTGAAGCTTTCTTT
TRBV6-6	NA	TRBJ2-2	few	CASSLANTGELFF	TGTGCCAGCAGCCTCGCGAACACCGGGGAGCTGTTTTTT
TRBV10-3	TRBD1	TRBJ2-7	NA	CAIRGQGYEQYF	TGTGCCATCAGGGGACAGGGCTACGAGCAGTACTTC
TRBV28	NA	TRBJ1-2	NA	CASRKRVTVYGYTF	TGTGCCAGCAGGAAGAGGGTGACGGTGTATGGCTACACCTTC
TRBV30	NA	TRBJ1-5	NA	CAWSVNREWQPQHF	TGTGCCTGGAGTGTTAACAGGGAATGGCAGCCCCAGCATTTT
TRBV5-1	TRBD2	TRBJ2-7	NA	CASSLDDYDPWASGVHEQYF	TGCGCCAGCAGCTTGGACGACTACGATCCGTGGGCTAGCGGGGTTCACGAGCAGTACTTC
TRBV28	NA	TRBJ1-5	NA	CASSQDSHQPQHF	TGTGCCAGCAGCCAAGACAGCCATCAGCCCCAGCATTTT
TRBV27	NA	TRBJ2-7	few	CASSLVGLNNEQYF	TGTGCCAGCAGTTTGGTGGGGCTAAACAATGAGCAGTACTTC
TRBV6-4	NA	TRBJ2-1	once	CATTPHGDSYNEQFF	TGTGCCACAACGCCCCACGGTGACTCCTACAATGAGCAGTTCTTC
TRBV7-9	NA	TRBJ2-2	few	CASSLEGRRSSTGELFF	TGTGCCAGCAGCTTAGAGGGTCGGCGCTCGAGCACCGGGGAGCTGTTTTTT
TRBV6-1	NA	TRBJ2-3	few	CASSVMTGASTDTQYF	TGTGCCAGCAGTGTTATGACAGGTGCTAGCACAGATACGCAGTATTTT
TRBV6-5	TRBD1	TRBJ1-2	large	CASSSLGQDRNYGYTF	TGTGCCAGCAGTTCCCTAGGTCAGGACAGGAACTATGGCTACACCTTC
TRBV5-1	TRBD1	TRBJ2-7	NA	CASSSQTGAYEQYF	TGCGCCAGCAGCTCTCAGACAGGGGCCTACGAGCAGTACTTC
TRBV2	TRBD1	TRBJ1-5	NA	CASSEVGQGPNQPQHF	TGTGCCAGCAGTGAGGTGGGACAGGGACCTAATCAGCCCCAGCATTTT
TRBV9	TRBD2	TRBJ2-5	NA	CASSAGGVRETQYF	TGTGCCAGCAGCGCGGGGGGGGTGAGAGAGACCCAGTACTTC
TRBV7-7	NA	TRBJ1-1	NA	CASSLDWGPTITEAFF	TGTGCTAGCAGCTTAGATTGGGGACCAACGATAACTGAAGCTTTCTTT
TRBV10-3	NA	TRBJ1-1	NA	CAISERTPSTEAFF	TGTGCCATCAGTGAGAGGACCCCGAGTACTGAAGCTTTCTTT
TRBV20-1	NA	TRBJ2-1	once	CSARREVEQFF	TGCAGTGCTAGACGAGAGGTTGAGCAGTTCTTC
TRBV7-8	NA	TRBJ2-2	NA	CASSLVRGRNTGELFF	TGTGCCAGCAGCTTAGTACGTGGGAGGAACACCGGGGAGCTGTTTTTT
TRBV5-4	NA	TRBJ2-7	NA	CASSPDTSSYEQYF	TGTGCCAGCAGCCCGGACACTAGCTCCTACGAGCAGTACTTC
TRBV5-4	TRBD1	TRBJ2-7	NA	CASSGRDSRSYEQYF	TGTGCCAGCAGCGGCCGGGACAGCAGAAGCTACGAGCAGTACTTC
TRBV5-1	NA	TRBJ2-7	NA	CASSRPSVSGEQYF	TGCGCCAGCAGCCGGCCAAGTGTATCGGGCGAGCAGTACTTC
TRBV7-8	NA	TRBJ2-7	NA	CASRPRRAASEQYF	TGTGCCAGCCGGCCCCGACGGGCAGCGAGCGAGCAGTACTTC
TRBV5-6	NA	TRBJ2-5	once	CASSYGPPETQYF	TGTGCCAGCAGCTATGGACCACCAGAGACCCAGTACTTC
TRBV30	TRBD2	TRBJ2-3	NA	CAWSRSGGSTDTQYF	TGTGCCTGGAGTAGGTCGGGAGGTAGCACAGATACGCAGTATTTT
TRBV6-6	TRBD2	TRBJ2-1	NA	CASSYENRRGNEQFF	TGTGCCAGCAGTTATGAAAACAGGCGGGGGAATGAGCAGTTCTTC
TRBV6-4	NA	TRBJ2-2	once	CASSIGAHSGELFF	TGTGCCAGCAGTATAGGGGCGCACTCCGGGGAGCTGTTTTTT
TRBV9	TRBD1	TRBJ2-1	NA	CASSVGQGWVEQFF	TGTGCCAGCAGCGTAGGACAGGGGTGGGTTGAGCAGTTCTTC
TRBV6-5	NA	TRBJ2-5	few	CASSYGGGGVETQYF	TGTGCCAGCAGTTACGGAGGGGGAGGGGTGGAGACCCAGTACTTC
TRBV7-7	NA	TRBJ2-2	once	CASSLVGGTGELFF	TGTGCTAGCAGCTTAGTAGGCGGCACCGGGGAGCTGTTTTTT
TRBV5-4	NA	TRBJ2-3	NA	CASSSTGPDTQYF	TGTGCCAGCAGTTCGACAGGTCCAGATACGCAGTATTTT
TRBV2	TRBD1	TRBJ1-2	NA	CASSEVRGQGGGYTF	TGTGCCAGCAGTGAAGTAAGGGGACAGGGTGGTGGCTACACCTTC
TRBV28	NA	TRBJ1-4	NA	CASSSPFRQTEKLFF	TGTGCCAGCAGTTCCCCCTTTCGACAGACGGAAAAACTGTTTTTT